The T cell receptor beta chain under discussion was sequenced for a study of early T cells in non-severe SARS-CoV-2 infection. Study details: Sequenced bulk RNA came from whole blood that was unsorted, and chains were unpaired.

There are many counts of this clonotype. Germline-derived CDR1 and CDR2 are SGHAT and FQNNGV. Trimming stripped 0 bases from V and 2 bases from J, with 16 bases between. The CDR3 has 17 residues. Individual cDNA molecules were tagged with unique molecular identifiers, the study reported. TCRdb reprocessed the 5' RACE reads via MiXCR and lists one record per CDR3 protein. The repertoire has 68,000 or so distinct CDR3 sequences, 12% of them found once; the top ten carry about 1.7%. The source is an adult who was a healthcare worker with PCR-confirmed SARS-CoV-2 infection or an uninfected control (not recorded which). V usage is TRBV11-2 and J usage is TRBJ1-2, with a weak D call TRBD1 (6 bases). Sequencing was done on a sample of whole blood. CDR3 DNA: TGTGCCAGCAGCTTAGATGGCCGCGACAGGTTAAACTATGGCTACACCTTC. This codes for CASSLDGRDRLNYGYTF.